These 20 T cell receptor beta chains share one sample of origin, sequenced in a study of blood T cells in healthy people across ages. With a J-beta primer mix and a sample-barcoded 5' primer, a second PCR ran roughly 6 to 11 cycles. TCRdb re-called the 5' RACE reads through MiXCR, storing one row per CDR3 protein. The sample consists of 800,000 to 950,000 distinct CDR3 sequences, almost 30% of them appearing once. These data were likewise used in another study, on T cells of mothers and their children.

The source material was blood. The receptors stem from a woman in her thirties or forties in good health.

This clonotype was counted ten times or more. An end of the junction does not agree with germline; a read error may underlie this. Written as DNA, the CDR3 is TGTGCCAGCAGCTTAGAGCGGGGCGAGCAGTACTTC. Translated: CASSLERGEQYF. The rearrangement links TRBV5-1 to TRBJ2-7; 7 nucleotides agree with TRBD2. This CDR3 is 12 amino acids long. Per germline, CDR1 SGHRS and CDR2 YFSETQ.

This clonotype has a count of ten or more. The chain is built from TRBV20-1 and TRBJ1-2, with 12 bases aligning to TRBD1. The CDR3 is 14 amino acids. V shed 1 base and J 5 bases; nucleotides not matched to a gene: 2. CDR1 is DFQATT and CDR2 is SNEGSKA in the germline V gene (reference sequence). The CDR3 region has the DNA TGCAGTGCTAGAGGGGGACAGGGGGCGTATGGCTACACCTTC. Encoded protein: CSARGGQGAYGYTF.

J is TRBJ1-2 and V is TRBV30; 12 bases are a match to TRBD1. The germline CDR1 and CDR2 sequences are GTSNPN and SVGIG (reference sequence). The CDR3 length is 14 residues. Unmatched junction bases numbered 7, after V lost 4 bases and J lost 7 bases. This chain's CDR3 is CAWNPGQGAFGYTF. The CDR3 nucleotides are TGTGCCTGGAACCCGGGACAGGGGGCATTTGGCTACACCTTC. The complete variable domain, with remaining parts taken from reference TRBV30 and TRBJ1-2, reads SQTIHQWPATLVQPVGSPLSLECTVEGTSNPNLYWYRQAAGRGLQLLFYSVGIGQISSEVPQNLSASRPQDRQFILSSKKLLLSDSGFYLCAWNPGQGAFGYTFGSGTRLTVV.

For this clonotype: The junction departs from germline at one end; a sequencing error may be responsible. This chain connects TRBV6-6 to TRBJ1-5; D unresolved. Germline V gene lookup returns CDR1 MNHNY and CDR2 SVGAGI (reference sequence). CDR3 length: 14 amino acids. CDR3: CANSYTGGNQPQHF. The CDR3 DNA follows: TGTGCCAACAGTTACACTGGTGGCAATCAGCCCCAGCATTTT.

This clonotype was picked up many times. The CDR3 reads CASSFRQNQETQYF. The CDR3 nucleotides read TGTGCCAGCAGCTTTAGACAGAACCAAGAGACCCAGTACTTC. The rearrangement links TRBV7-2 to TRBJ2-5, with a tentative D call TRBD1 (5 bases). V shed 3 bases and J shed 0 bases, with 8 bases lying between them. Germline V gene sequence: CDR1 SGHTA, CDR2 FQGNSA. The CDR3 spans 14 residues.

This chain connects TRBV7-9 to TRBJ1-1; TRBD1 might be the D (6 bases). CDR1 and CDR2 from the germline V gene are SEHNR and FQNEAQ (reference sequence). Deletions cut 5 bases from V and 2 bases from J, with 15 bases between. The CDR3 has 15 residues. CDR3 sequence (DNA): TGTGCCAGCAGCCTCAAAGGGGGGGCTAACACTGAAGCTTTCTTT. This translates into CASSLKGGANTEAFF.

The chain combines TRBV6-4 with TRBJ2-7, with 9 nucleotides matching TRBD1. V lost 7 bases and J lost 3; bases outside the gene matches: 10. Germline CDR1 MRHNA, CDR2 SNTAGT. This CDR3 contains 15 residues. CDR3 region: CASTARDRACYEQYF. CDR3 DNA: TGTGCCAGCACGGCCAGGGACAGGGCTTGCTACGAGCAGTACTTC.

The chain employs TRBV7-9 and TRBJ2-3; D tentatively reads TRBD1 or TRBD2 (5 bases each). Germline V gene sequence: CDR1 SEHNR, CDR2 FQNEAQ (reference sequence). This CDR3 is 9 amino acids long. Here the CDR3 DNA reads TGTCCTGAGGGGGATACGCAGTATTTT. As protein: CPEGDTQYF.

This clonotype was seen repeatedly, ten times or more. The V and J genes are TRBV6-2 or TRBV6-3 and TRBJ2-5; 7 bases fit TRBD1. The V gene end was trimmed by 5 bases and the J gene end by 4 bases; junction bases not matched to a gene: 10. There are 15 residues in the CDR3. Germline CDR1 is MNHEY and CDR2 is SVGEGT. The DNA for the CDR3 is TGTGCCAGCAGTAGACACAGACAGGGAAGAGAGACCCAGTACTTC. Translated: CASSRHRQGRETQYF.

The J gene is TRBJ2-3, the V gene TRBV5-5; the D is unclear. Germline V gene data show CDR1 as SGHKS and CDR2 as YYEKEE (reference sequence). The CDR3 consists of 12 residues. The germline V and J ends were trimmed by 5 bases and 6 bases, with 10 bases remaining between them. CDR3 sequence (DNA): TGTGCCAGCAGACCCCCTGGGGATACGCAGTATTTT. Protein sequence: CASRPPGDTQYF. The variable domain in full, completed from reference TRBV5-5 and TRBJ2-3, reads DAGVTQSPTHLIKTRGQQVTLRCSPISGHKSVSWYQQVLGQGPQFIFQYYEKEERGRGNFPDRFSARQFPNYSSELNVNALLLGDSALYLCASRPPGDTQYFGPGTRLTVL.

This clonotype has just a few counts. This may be a read error, as it is one base from a much larger clone. V is TRBV11-2 and J is TRBJ1-2; 9 bases align to TRBD1. CDR1 SGHAT and CDR2 FQNNGV come from the germline V gene. V shed 6 bases and J 2 bases; nucleotides not matched to a gene: 4. The CDR3 is 14 amino acids. The CDR3 protein is CASRPGQGNYGYTF. The CDR3 DNA sequence: TGTGCCAGCAGGCCCGGACAGGGGAACTATGGCTACACCTTC.

Of note for this clonotype: A clone one base away is much larger, so this may be a read error. J is TRBJ1-1 and V is TRBV6-5, with D possibly TRBD1 on 6 matching bases. The germline gives CDR1 MNHEY, CDR2 SVGAGI. V lost 4 bases to trimming and J lost 7 bases, with 22 bases between them. The length of the CDR3 is 16 residues. CDR3 in amino acids: CASSSTGAGMSIEAFF. The CDR3 DNA reads as TGTGCCAGCAGTTCCACGGGGGCCGGTATGTCCATTGAAGCTTTCTTT.

This clonotype showed up just once. The gene calls are TRBV7-2 and TRBJ2-7, with TRBD1 matching over 8 bases. Trimming took 8 bases from V and 12 from J; bases not matched to a gene: 15. The CDR3 consists of 13 residues. The germline V gene encodes CDR1 SGHTA and CDR2 FQGNSA. In DNA form, the CDR3 reads TGTGCCAGCGGTTCTCAAAGGATTGGGACAGGGTACTTC. Amino acids: CASGSQRIGTGYF.

This clonotype occurred many times. The chain carries TRBV5-1 and TRBJ1-1, with D perhaps TRBD1 (6 bases). CDR1 and CDR2 (germline): SGHRS, YFSETQ. The ends were cut back, 3 bases at V and 2 bases at J, with 14 bases in the middle. CDR3 length: 15 residues. CDR3 sequence reads: CASSSQGTPNTEAFF. DNA of the CDR3: TGCGCCAGCAGCTCGCAAGGGACACCCAACACTGAAGCTTTCTTT.

This clonotype came up many times. The J gene is TRBJ2-1, the V gene TRBV7-3; D might be TRBD2 (7 bases). The CDR3 consists of 17 residues. Germline V gene sequence: CDR1 SGHTA, CDR2 FQGTGA. V lost 1 base and J 5 bases, leaving 18 bases between the germline ends. The DNA for the CDR3 is TGTGCCAGCAGCTTAAGGGCCCGAGGGGGAGGGGACAATGAGCAGTTCTTC. Translated: CASSLRARGGGDNEQFF.

This clonotype was counted many times. The CDR3 sequence: CASSGNRDSYNEQFF. CDR3 DNA sequence: TGCGCCAGCAGCGGCAACAGGGACAGCTACAATGAGCAGTTCTTC. The chain links TRBV5-1 to TRBJ2-1; 7 bases fit TRBD1. The germline V gene encodes CDR1 SGHRS and CDR2 YFSETQ. V dropped 4 bases and J dropped 3; count of bases not matched to a gene: 7. There are 15 residues in the CDR3.

This chain uses TRBV6-6 with TRBJ2-3; 9 nucleotides line up with TRBD2. V shed 8 bases, J shed 3 bases, and the junction held 9 bases outside the gene matches. In germline, CDR1 is MNHNY, CDR2 SVGAGI (reference sequence). The CDR3 is 15 residues long. CDR3 bases: TGTGCCAGCGGACGAGCGGGGGGACGAACAGATACGCAGTATTTT. It codes for CASGRAGGRTDTQYF.

In this sample, this clonotype turned up a few times. An end of the junction does not agree with germline; a read error may underlie this. The chain is built from TRBV10-3 and TRBJ1-2; 8 bases match TRBD1. Germline V gives CDR1 ENHRY, CDR2 SYGVKD. This CDR3 is 15 amino acids long. The CDR3 is CAIGESGRQGMDYTF. The CDR3 DNA sequence: TGTGCCATCGGTGAGTCGGGCAGACAGGGGATGGATTACACCTTC.

This clonotype was recorded at least ten times. This chain connects TRBV29-1 to TRBJ2-7, with D possibly matching TRBD1 (5 bases). Germline assignment: CDR1 SQVTM and CDR2 ANQGSEA. CDR3 length equals 15 residues. V was cut by 1 base and J by 6 bases, with 19 bases left in between. The CDR3 here is CSVEGAGNDMGEQYF. The CDR3 DNA is TGCAGCGTTGAAGGGGCAGGGAACGATATGGGCGAGCAGTACTTC.

This chain joins TRBV19 and TRBJ2-7; D is ambiguous. CDR1 LNHDA and CDR2 SQIVND come from the germline V gene (reference sequence). The CDR3 loop spans 13 amino acids. V dropped 3 bases and J dropped 3 bases, with 9 bases sitting between them. The CDR3 bases are TGTGCCAGTAGTATGGGAACCTTCTACGAGCAGTACTTC. Its protein product is CASSMGTFYEQYF.